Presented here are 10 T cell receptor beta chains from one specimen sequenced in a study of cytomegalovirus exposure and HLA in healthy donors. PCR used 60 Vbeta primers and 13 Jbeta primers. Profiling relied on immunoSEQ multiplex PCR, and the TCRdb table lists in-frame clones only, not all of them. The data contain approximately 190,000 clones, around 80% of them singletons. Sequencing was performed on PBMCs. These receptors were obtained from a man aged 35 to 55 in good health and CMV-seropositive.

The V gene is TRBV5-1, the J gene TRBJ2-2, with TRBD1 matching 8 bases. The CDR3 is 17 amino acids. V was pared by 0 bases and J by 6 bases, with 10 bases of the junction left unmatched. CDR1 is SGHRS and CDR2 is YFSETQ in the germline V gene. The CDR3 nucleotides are TGCGCCAGCAGCTTGGTTAGGACAGGGTCGTATCCCGGGGAGCTGTTTTTT. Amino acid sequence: CASSLVRTGSYPGELFF.

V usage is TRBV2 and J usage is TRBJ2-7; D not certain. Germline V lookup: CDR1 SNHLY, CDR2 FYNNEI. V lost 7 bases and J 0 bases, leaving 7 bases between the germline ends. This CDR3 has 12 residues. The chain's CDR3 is CASTPSSYEQYF. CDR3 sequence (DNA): TGTGCCAGCACGCCCAGCTCCTACGAGCAGTACTTC.

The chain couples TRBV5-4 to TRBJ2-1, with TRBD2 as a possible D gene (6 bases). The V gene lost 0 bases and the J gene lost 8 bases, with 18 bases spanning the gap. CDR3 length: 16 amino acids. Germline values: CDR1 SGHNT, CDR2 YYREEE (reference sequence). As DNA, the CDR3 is TGTGCCAGCAGCTTGGCCCCGGGGGTAGCGAGCCATGAGCAGTTCTTC. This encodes CASSLAPGVASHEQFF.

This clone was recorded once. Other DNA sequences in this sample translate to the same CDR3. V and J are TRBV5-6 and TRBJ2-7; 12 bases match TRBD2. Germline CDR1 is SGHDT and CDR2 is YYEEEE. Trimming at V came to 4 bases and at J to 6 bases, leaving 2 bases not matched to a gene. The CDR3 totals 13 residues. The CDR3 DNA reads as TGTGCCAGCAGCCTACTAGCGGGAGGCGAGCAGTACTTC. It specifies CASSLLAGGEQYF.

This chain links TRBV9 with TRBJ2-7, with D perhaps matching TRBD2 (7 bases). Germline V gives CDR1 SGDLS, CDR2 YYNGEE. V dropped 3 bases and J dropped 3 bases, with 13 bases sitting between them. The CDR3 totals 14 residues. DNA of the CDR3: TGTGCCAGCAGCGAGGGGGGGGGAGGCTACGAGCAGTACTTC. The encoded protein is CASSEGGGGYEQYF.

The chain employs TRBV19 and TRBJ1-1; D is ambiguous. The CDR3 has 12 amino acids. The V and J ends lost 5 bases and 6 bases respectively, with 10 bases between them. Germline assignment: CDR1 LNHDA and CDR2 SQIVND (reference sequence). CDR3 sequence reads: CASSPSGSEAFF. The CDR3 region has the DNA TGTGCCAGTAGTCCCTCGGGGTCTGAAGCTTTCTTT.

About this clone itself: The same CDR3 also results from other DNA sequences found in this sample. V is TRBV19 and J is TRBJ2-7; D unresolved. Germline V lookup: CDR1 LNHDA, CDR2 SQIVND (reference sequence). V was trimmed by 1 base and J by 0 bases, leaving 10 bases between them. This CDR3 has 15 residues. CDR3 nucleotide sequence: TGTGCCAGTAGTATAGTGGCAGGTGACTCCTACGAGCAGTACTTC. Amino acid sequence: CASSIVAGDSYEQYF.

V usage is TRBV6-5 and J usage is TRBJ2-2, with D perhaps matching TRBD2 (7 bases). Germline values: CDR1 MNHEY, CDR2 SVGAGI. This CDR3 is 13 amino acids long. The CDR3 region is CSSRGADTGELFF. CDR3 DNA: TGTTCTTCTCGGGGGGCGGACACCGGGGAGCTGTTTTTT.

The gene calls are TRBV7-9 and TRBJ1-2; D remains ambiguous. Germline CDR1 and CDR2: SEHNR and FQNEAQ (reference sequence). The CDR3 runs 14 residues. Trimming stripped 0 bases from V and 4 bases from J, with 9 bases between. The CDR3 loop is CASSLAGEGYGYTF. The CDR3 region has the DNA TGTGCCAGCAGCTTAGCCGGGGAGGGCTATGGCTACACCTTC. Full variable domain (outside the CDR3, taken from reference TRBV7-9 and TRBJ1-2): DTGVSQNPRHKITKRGQNVTFRCDPISEHNRLYWYRQTLGQGPEFLTYFQNEAQLEKSRLLSDRFSAERPKGSFSTLEIQRTEQGDSAMYLCASSLAGEGYGYTFGSGTRLTVV.

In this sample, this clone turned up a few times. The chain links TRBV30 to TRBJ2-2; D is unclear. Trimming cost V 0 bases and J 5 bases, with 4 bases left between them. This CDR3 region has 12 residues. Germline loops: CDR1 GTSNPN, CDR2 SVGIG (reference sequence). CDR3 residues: CAWSVLTGELFF. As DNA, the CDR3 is TGTGCCTGGAGTGTACTAACCGGGGAGCTGTTTTTT.